The rows below give T cell receptor beta chains drawn from one sample of a study of early T cells in non-severe SARS-CoV-2 infection. TCRdb fed the 5' RACE reads into MiXCR, producing one record per CDR3 protein. The table has around 47,000 distinct CDR3 sequences, 11% seen once. The sample taken for sequencing was whole blood. Source of these receptors: an adult who was a healthcare worker with PCR-confirmed SARS-CoV-2 infection or an uninfected control (not recorded which). Both conserved end residues are part of each CDR3. Fields, in order: V gene, J gene, D gene, clone size, CDR3 DNA, CDR3 protein. The D gene is left open where the match is weak. Clone size is given for some rows only: seen once, a few or many times, or a class if the clone is expanded.

v_gene: TRBV12-3/TRBV12-4; j_gene: TRBJ2-1; d_gene: TRBD1; abundance: few; CDR3nt: TGTGCCAGCACCCCGGACAGGGATGAGCAGTTCTTC; CDR3aa: CASTPDRDEQFF
v_gene: TRBV7-6; j_gene: TRBJ2-4; d_gene: TRBD1; abundance: many; CDR3nt: TGTGCCAGCAGCCCCCACGGGACAGGCGGGCTGGTGGAAAACATTCAGTACTTC; CDR3aa: CASSPHGTGGLVENIQYF
v_gene: TRBV29-1; j_gene: TRBJ1-2; d_gene: TRBD1; abundance: many; CDR3nt: TGCAGCGTTGAAACAGGGGCCATATCCACCTTC; CDR3aa: CSVETGAISTF
v_gene: TRBV6-2/TRBV6-3; j_gene: TRBJ2-1; d_gene: -; abundance: few; CDR3nt: TGTGCCAGCAGCCCAATGTCAGGTTACAATGAGCAGTTCTTC; CDR3aa: CASSPMSGYNEQFF
v_gene: TRBV24-1; j_gene: TRBJ2-7; d_gene: -; abundance: many; CDR3nt: TGTGCCACCAGTGGGGGGAACGTGTACGAGCAGTACTTC; CDR3aa: CATSGGNVYEQYF
v_gene: TRBV5-1; j_gene: TRBJ2-7; d_gene: -; abundance: many; CDR3nt: TGCGCCAGCAGCCCAGGGACTCAAAAACGTCGTAGCGCCTACGAGCAGTACTTC; CDR3aa: CASSPGTQKRRSAYEQYF
v_gene: TRBV7-2; j_gene: TRBJ1-4; d_gene: -; abundance: -; CDR3nt: TGTGCCAGCAGCCCCCCGAGTACTAATGAAAAACTGTTTTTT; CDR3aa: CASSPPSTNEKLFF
v_gene: TRBV29-1; j_gene: TRBJ2-2; d_gene: TRBD1; abundance: few; CDR3nt: TGCAGCGCCTCCGGGACAGGGACCGGGGAGCTGTTTTTT; CDR3aa: CSASGTGTGELFF
v_gene: TRBV29-1; j_gene: TRBJ1-1; d_gene: -; abundance: many; CDR3nt: TGCAGCGTGGGACACGGGAACACTGAAGCTTTCTTT; CDR3aa: CSVGHGNTEAFF
v_gene: TRBV28; j_gene: TRBJ1-1; d_gene: -; abundance: many; CDR3nt: TGTGCCAGCAGTTTCCAAACAGGGTTCGGCACTGAAGCTTTCTTT; CDR3aa: CASSFQTGFGTEAFF
v_gene: TRBV2; j_gene: TRBJ1-5; d_gene: -; abundance: many; CDR3nt: TGTGCCAGCAGTGAATTACAGGGAAGTCAGCCCCAGCATTTT; CDR3aa: CASSELQGSQPQHF
v_gene: TRBV3-1; j_gene: TRBJ2-1; d_gene: TRBD2; abundance: -; CDR3nt: TGTGCCAGCAGCCAAGCTCTAGCGGGAGGGCAGTTCTTC; CDR3aa: CASSQALAGGQFF
v_gene: TRBV7-2; j_gene: TRBJ2-7; d_gene: -; abundance: -; CDR3nt: TGTGCCAGCAGCTTAGCGCCCTACGAGCAGTACTTC; CDR3aa: CASSLAPYEQYF
v_gene: TRBV7-9; j_gene: TRBJ2-3; d_gene: TRBD1; abundance: many; CDR3nt: TGTGCCAGCAGACCACAGGGGAGCGATACGCAGTATTTT; CDR3aa: CASRPQGSDTQYF
v_gene: TRBV20-1; j_gene: TRBJ2-2; d_gene: -; abundance: many; CDR3nt: TGCAGTGCAACGGCGGCACTTAGCGGCGAGCTGTTTTTT; CDR3aa: CSATAALSGELFF
v_gene: TRBV7-6; j_gene: TRBJ2-1; d_gene: -; abundance: -; CDR3nt: TGTGCCAGCAGCTCCCCAGGGGGGAGGGTTAATGAGCAGTTCTTC; CDR3aa: CASSSPGGRVNEQFF
v_gene: TRBV29-1; j_gene: TRBJ2-5; d_gene: TRBD2; abundance: many; CDR3nt: TGCAGCGTTGTGGGATCGACTAGCGGAAAACAAGAGACCCAGTACTTC; CDR3aa: CSVVGSTSGKQETQYF
v_gene: TRBV20-1; j_gene: TRBJ1-1; d_gene: -; abundance: many; CDR3nt: TGCAGTGCTAGCTTTGCCAGACCTGAAGCTTTCTTT; CDR3aa: CSASFARPEAFF
v_gene: TRBV12-3/TRBV12-4; j_gene: TRBJ2-2; d_gene: -; abundance: few; CDR3nt: TGTGCCAGCAGTTTATGGTCTGGGAACACCGGGGAGCTGTTTTTT; CDR3aa: CASSLWSGNTGELFF